The 6 T cell receptor beta chains below all came from one sample that was sequenced in a study of T cells in Graves' hyperthyroidism and ophthalmopathy. Amplified TCR beta CDR3 regions came from RNA transcripts. With the HTBI primer set, the TCR CDR3 went through a first round of RT-PCR. TCRdb used MiXCR to reprocess the multiplex PCR reads, holding one entry per CDR3 protein. The sample has roughly 180,000 distinct CDR3 sequences; about 9.4% are singletons. Material for sequencing was blood. The receptors derive from a woman aged 18 to 35 with Graves' hyperthyroidism that later progressed to Graves' ophthalmopathy.

Many counts were recorded for this clonotype. The J gene is TRBJ1-2, the V gene TRBV6-1; TRBD1 agrees at 8 bases. The ends lost 2 bases at V and 4 bases at J; junction bases unmatched: 6. This CDR3 spans 15 amino acids. CDR1 is MNHNS, CDR2 SASEGT, per germline. The CDR3 is CASSEYPGGGYGYTF. CDR3 bases: TGTGCCAGCAGTGAATATCCAGGGGGCGGCTATGGCTACACCTTC.

This clonotype occurred many times. This chain links TRBV7-2 with TRBJ2-7; the D gene is possibly TRBD2 (5 bases). From germline, CDR1 is SGHTA and CDR2 FQGNSA. V was clipped by 5 bases and J by 4 bases, with 15 bases between them. CDR3 length equals 14 residues. CDR3 in amino acids: CASSTTGLAYEQYF. The CDR3, as DNA: TGTGCCAGCAGCACAACGGGTCTAGCTTACGAGCAGTACTTC.

A remark on this clonotype: Mismatch with germline at one junction end may stem from a read error. The rearrangement uses TRBV9 and TRBJ2-5; D gene ambiguous. Looked up from germline, CDR1 is SGDLS and CDR2 is YYNGEE. CDR3 size: 14 residues. The CDR3 DNA reads as TGTGCCAGCAGCTCAGATCACAGACAAGAGGCCCAGTACTTC. It specifies CASSSDHRQEAQYF.

This clonotype was recorded at least ten times. The chain combines TRBV7-2 with TRBJ2-1, with TRBD2 matching over 7 bases. Germline V CDR1 and CDR2: SGHTA, FQGNSA. The J segment lost 4 bases and the V segment lost 1 base, leaving 4 bases of the junction unmatched. The CDR3 has 15 amino acids. This chain's CDR3 is CASSLGPAGYNEQFF. The DNA for the CDR3 is TGTGCCAGCAGCTTAGGGCCAGCGGGGTACAATGAGCAGTTCTTC.

This clonotype was recorded many times. V usage is TRBV5-4 and J usage is TRBJ2-7, with 12 bases lining up with TRBD2. The CDR3 runs 15 residues. The germline V gene encodes CDR1 SGHNT and CDR2 YYREEE (reference sequence). V was clipped by 4 bases and J by 1 base; unmatched bases: 3. CDR3 coding DNA: TGTGCCAGCAGCCACGGACTAGCGGGGTCCTACGAGCAGTACTTC. Amino acids: CASSHGLAGSYEQYF.

There are many counts of this clonotype. The V and J genes are TRBV6-1 and TRBJ2-7; tentative D call: TRBD2 (6 bases). This CDR3 is built from 15 residues. CDR1 is MNHNS and CDR2 is SASEGT in the germline V gene. Trimming removed 4 bases at V and 4 bases at J, with 17 bases between. CDR3 sequence (DNA): TGTGCCAGCAGTGGGCAGTGGGAAGGAGGGTACGAGCAGTACTTC. It encodes CASSGQWEGGYEQYF.